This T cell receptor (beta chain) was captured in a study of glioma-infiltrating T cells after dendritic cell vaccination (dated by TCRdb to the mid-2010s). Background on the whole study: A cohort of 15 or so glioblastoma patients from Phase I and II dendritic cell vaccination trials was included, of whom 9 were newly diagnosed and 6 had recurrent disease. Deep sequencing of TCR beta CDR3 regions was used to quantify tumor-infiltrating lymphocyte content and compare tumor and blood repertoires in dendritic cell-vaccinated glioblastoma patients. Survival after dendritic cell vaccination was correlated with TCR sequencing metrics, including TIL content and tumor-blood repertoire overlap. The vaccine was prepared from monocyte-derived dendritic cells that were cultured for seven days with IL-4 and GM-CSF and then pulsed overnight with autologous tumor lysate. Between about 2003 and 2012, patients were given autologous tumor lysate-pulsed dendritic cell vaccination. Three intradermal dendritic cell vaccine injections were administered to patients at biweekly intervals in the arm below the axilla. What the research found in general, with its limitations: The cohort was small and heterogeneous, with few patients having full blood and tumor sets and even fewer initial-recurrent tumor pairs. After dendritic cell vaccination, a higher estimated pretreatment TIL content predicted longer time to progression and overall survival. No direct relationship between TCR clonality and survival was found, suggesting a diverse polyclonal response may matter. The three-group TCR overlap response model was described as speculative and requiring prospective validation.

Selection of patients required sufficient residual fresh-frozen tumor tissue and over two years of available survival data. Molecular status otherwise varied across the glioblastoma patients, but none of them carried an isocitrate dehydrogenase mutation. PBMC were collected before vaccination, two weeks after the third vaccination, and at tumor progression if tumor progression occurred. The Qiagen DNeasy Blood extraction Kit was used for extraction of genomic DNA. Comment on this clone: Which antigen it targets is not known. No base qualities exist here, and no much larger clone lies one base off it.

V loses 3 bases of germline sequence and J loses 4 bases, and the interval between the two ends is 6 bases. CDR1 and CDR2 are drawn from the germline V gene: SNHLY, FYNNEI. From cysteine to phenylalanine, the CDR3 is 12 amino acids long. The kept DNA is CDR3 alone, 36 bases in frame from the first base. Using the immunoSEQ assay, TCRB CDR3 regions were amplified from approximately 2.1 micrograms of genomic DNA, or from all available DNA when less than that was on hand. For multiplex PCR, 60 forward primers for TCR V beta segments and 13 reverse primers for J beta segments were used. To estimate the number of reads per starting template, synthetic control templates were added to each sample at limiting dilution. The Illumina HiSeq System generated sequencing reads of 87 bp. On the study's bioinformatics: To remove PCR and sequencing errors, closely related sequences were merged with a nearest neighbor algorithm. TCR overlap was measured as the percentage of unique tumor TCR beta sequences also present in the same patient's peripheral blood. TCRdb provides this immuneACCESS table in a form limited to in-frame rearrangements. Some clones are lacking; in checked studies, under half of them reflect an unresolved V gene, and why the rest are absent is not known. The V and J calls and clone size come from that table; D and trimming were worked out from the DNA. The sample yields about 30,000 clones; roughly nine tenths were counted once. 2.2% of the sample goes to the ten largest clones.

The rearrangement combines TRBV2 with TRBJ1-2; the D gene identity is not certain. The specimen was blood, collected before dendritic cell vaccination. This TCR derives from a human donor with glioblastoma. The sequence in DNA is TGTGCCAGCAGTGATCGGAGCTATGGCTACACCTTC. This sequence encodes CASSDRSYGYTF.